This section outlines one T cell receptor beta chain sequence together with its context. The data stem from a study of T-cell memory formation after mild COVID-19. The CDR3 sequence is 16 residues long. The V gene lost 3 bases and the J gene lost 8 bases, with 19 bases spanning the gap. Germline V lookup: CDR1 ENHRY, CDR2 SYGVKD. A single record per CDR3 protein comes from TCRdb applying MiXCR to the 5' RACE reads. Altogether roughly 340,000 distinct CDR3 sequences are present, more than 20% being singletons, with the ten largest covering 21%. The clonotype comes from a young man who had mild COVID-19 (a few samples of this study predate the infection). Cell type and time point are not known. The chain uses TRBV10-3 and TRBJ1-4; D may be TRBD1 (6 bases). The sample comprised PBMCs or a T cell subset sorted from them (not recorded which). For the CDR3, the DNA is TGTGCCATCAGTGAAGGACAGAGCCCAAGTGGAGAAAAACTGTTTTTT. Translating gives CAISEGQSPSGEKLFF.